Listed below are T cell receptor beta chains from one sample, sequenced in a study of blood T cell repertoires in COVID-19. Profiling relied on immunoSEQ multiplex PCR, and the TCRdb table lists in-frame clones only, not all of them. The sample lists around 300,000 clones, nearly 90% seen once, with approximately 4% in the top ten. Sequenced input: PBMCs or T cells enriched from blood (not recorded which). These TCRs come from a woman between 18 and 30 years old with acute COVID-19. Both conserved end residues are part of each CDR3. The D gene is left open where the match is weak. Some rows have no size entry. The others give once, few or many, or a class for an expanded clone.

J,D,V,size,length,CDR3,DNA
TRBJ2-5,TRBD1,TRBV6-5,.,14,CASRVQGAGETQYF,TGTGCCAGCAGGGTTCAGGGGGCAGGGGAGACCCAGTACTTC
TRBJ1-4,TRBD1,TRBV4-2,.,19,CASSQGGQGPSATNEKLFF,TGTGCCAGCAGCCAAGGAGGACAGGGCCCCTCTGCAACTAATGAAAAACTGTTTTTT
TRBJ1-2,TRBD1,TRBV28,once,16,CASRPWTGESGYGYTF,TGTGCCAGCCGACCCTGGACAGGGGAATCTGGATATGGCTACACCTTC
TRBJ2-2,TRBD2,TRBV4-1,.,21,CASSLFNEGLAGLMDTGELFF,TGCGCCAGCAGCCTCTTTAACGAGGGACTAGCGGGGCTGATGGACACCGGGGAGCTGTTTTTT
TRBJ1-1,TRBD1,TRBV5-1,.,15,CASRAKQGLNTEAFF,TGCGCCAGCCGAGCGAAACAGGGGCTAAACACTGAAGCTTTCTTT
TRBJ2-7,.,TRBV29-1,.,13,CSAQGYAVYEQYF,TGCAGCGCCCAGGGGTATGCAGTCTACGAGCAGTACTTC
TRBJ2-3,TRBD1,TRBV6-4,.,15,CASSEGGGSTDTQYF,TGTGCCAGCAGTGAAGGGGGCGGAAGCACAGATACGCAGTATTTT
TRBJ1-2,.,TRBV2,.,13,CASRSGRVDGYTF,TGTGCCAGCAGGAGCGGACGGGTCGATGGCTACACCTTC
TRBJ2-3,TRBD1,TRBV6-2/TRBV6-3,.,16,CASTPAGTGAADTQYF,TGTGCCAGCACCCCGGCCGGGACAGGGGCGGCAGATACGCAGTATTTT
TRBJ1-5,TRBD1,TRBV19,.,17,CASTPGQGKSSNQPQHF,TGTGCCAGTACACCGGGACAGGGGAAGTCAAGCAATCAGCCCCAGCATTTT
TRBJ1-1,.,TRBV9,.,13,CASSTTVNTEAFF,TGTGCCAGCAGCACCACAGTGAACACTGAAGCTTTCTTT
TRBJ2-1,TRBD2,TRBV6-5,.,15,CASRSLAGAYSEQFF,TGTGCCAGCAGATCACTAGCGGGAGCCTATAGTGAGCAGTTCTTC
TRBJ1-4,TRBD1,TRBV7-9,.,15,CASSLGQGIEEKLFF,TGTGCCAGCAGCCTCGGACAGGGGATTGAAGAAAAACTGTTTTTT
TRBJ1-5,TRBD1,TRBV27,once,15,CASSRTGDGNQPQHF,TGTGCCAGCAGCCGGACAGGGGACGGCAATCAGCCCCAGCATTTT
TRBJ2-1,TRBD2,TRBV18,.,15,CASSLGLAVNNEQFF,TGTGCCAGCTCACTGGGACTAGCGGTTAACAATGAGCAGTTCTTC